This T cell receptor beta chain is from a study of control samples from healthy donors and cancer patients (dated by TCRdb to 2018 to 2021). The method behind the library was the immunoSEQ multiplex PCR assay. TCRdb carries this immuneACCESS record with in-frame sequences only. Its versions omit some clonotypes, under half of them owing to an unresolved V gene in the studies checked, with the rest unexplained. Across this sample there are approximately 99,000 clones, with around four fifths seen only once. The leading ten clones occupy 6.5% of the sample. To note about this clone: Its antigen is still unknown. No quality values exist for individual bases; no much larger clone is one base distant. Other DNA sequences from this sample encode an identical CDR3 as well.

The material sequenced was blood. This TCR came from a man aged 18 to 30 in good health.

The DNA is TGTGCCAGCAGCCGGGGGCAGGGGTATGGCTACACCTTC. Its translation reads: CASSRGQGYGYTF. The chain was built from TRBV27 and TRBJ1-2; the D segment could be TRBD1, given 6 matching bases. Between the V and J ends, shortened by 6 bases and 5 bases respectively, the junction contains 13 bases. Per the germline V gene (reference sequence), MNHEY is the CDR1 and SMNVEV is the CDR2. Including the terminal cysteine and phenylalanine, the CDR3 comprises 13 residues. Only the CDR3 region is kept as DNA, spanning 39 bases read in frame from base 1.